A selection of T cell receptor beta chains follows, all from one sample in a study of OX40 agonist ivuxolimab in advanced cancers. TCRdb's table, derived via immunoSEQ multiplex PCR, lists solely in-frame clones and lacks some. Of 55,000 to 80,000 clones detected, roughly 84% appear once; the ten largest clones hold around 0.29%. The input for sequencing was CD4+ or CD8+ T cells sorted from blood, taken in a trial of the OX40 agonist ivuxolimab. These receptors were obtained from an adult with an advanced solid tumor such as melanoma, head and neck, liver or kidney cancer. Each CDR3 is given with its conserved first and last residue. The order of the fields is J gene, V gene, D gene, clone size, CDR3 protein, CDR3 DNA. D genes are given only for firm matches. The listing skips clone size in some rows; elsewhere it reads once, few, many or a size class.

j_call: TRBJ1-2; v_call: TRBV28; d_call: NA; clone_size: NA; cdr3_aa: CASSPWGRVEYGYTF; cdr3_nt: TGTGCCAGCAGCCCCTGGGGCAGGGTAGAATATGGCTACACCTTC
j_call: TRBJ2-1; v_call: TRBV7-3; d_call: TRBD1; clone_size: NA; cdr3_aa: CASSRRTGEVNEQFF; cdr3_nt: TGTGCCAGCAGCCGACGGACAGGGGAGGTCAATGAGCAGTTCTTC
j_call: TRBJ1-3; v_call: TRBV7-3; d_call: NA; clone_size: NA; cdr3_aa: CASSSGSSGNTIYF; cdr3_nt: TGTGCCAGCAGCTCAGGCAGTTCCGGAAACACCATATATTTT
j_call: TRBJ1-3; v_call: TRBV27; d_call: NA; clone_size: NA; cdr3_aa: CASSSTSSGNTIYF; cdr3_nt: TGTGCCAGCAGTTCCACGAGCTCTGGAAACACCATATATTTT
j_call: TRBJ2-7; v_call: TRBV5-5; d_call: NA; clone_size: NA; cdr3_aa: CASSLAGPIYEQYF; cdr3_nt: TGTGCCAGCAGCTTGGCGGGGCCCATCTACGAGCAGTACTTC
j_call: TRBJ1-2; v_call: TRBV28; d_call: NA; clone_size: NA; cdr3_aa: CASSLDRSFYGYTF; cdr3_nt: TGTGCCAGCAGTTTAGACCGCTCCTTCTATGGCTACACCTTC
j_call: TRBJ2-5; v_call: TRBV5-4; d_call: NA; clone_size: NA; cdr3_aa: CASSLPGVLQETQYF; cdr3_nt: TGTGCCAGCAGCTTACCAGGGGTACTTCAAGAGACCCAGTACTTC
j_call: TRBJ1-1; v_call: TRBV10-3; d_call: TRBD1; clone_size: few; cdr3_aa: CAISDPGQGNTEAFF; cdr3_nt: TGTGCCATCAGCGATCCGGGACAGGGGAACACTGAAGCTTTCTTT
j_call: TRBJ2-4; v_call: TRBV7-9; d_call: NA; clone_size: NA; cdr3_aa: CASSLGQNIQYF; cdr3_nt: TGTGCCAGCAGCTTAGGCCAAAACATTCAGTACTTC
j_call: TRBJ2-7; v_call: TRBV20-1; d_call: TRBD2; clone_size: NA; cdr3_aa: CSAMGGDEQYF; cdr3_nt: TGCAGTGCCATGGGGGGGGACGAGCAGTACTTC
j_call: TRBJ1-2; v_call: TRBV6-5; d_call: NA; clone_size: NA; cdr3_aa: CASSDRTGGYTF; cdr3_nt: TGTGCCAGCAGCGACAGGACGGGTGGCTACACCTTC
j_call: TRBJ2-7; v_call: TRBV28; d_call: NA; clone_size: NA; cdr3_aa: CASCPTGNYEQYF; cdr3_nt: TGTGCCAGCTGCCCAACAGGGAACTACGAGCAGTACTTC
j_call: TRBJ2-2; v_call: TRBV27; d_call: TRBD2; clone_size: NA; cdr3_aa: CASSLIVRGNAGELFF; cdr3_nt: TGTGCCAGCAGTTTAATAGTGCGGGGGAATGCCGGGGAGCTGTTTTTT
j_call: TRBJ2-2; v_call: TRBV21-1; d_call: NA; clone_size: NA; cdr3_aa: CASSNSSVDTGELFF; cdr3_nt: TGTGCCAGCAGCAATAGCTCAGTAGACACCGGGGAGCTGTTTTTT
j_call: TRBJ1-2; v_call: TRBV4-1; d_call: NA; clone_size: NA; cdr3_aa: CASSQDGLRQAFPRGYTF; cdr3_nt: TGCGCCAGCAGCCAAGACGGCCTTAGACAGGCCTTCCCTCGGGGCTACACCTTC
j_call: TRBJ1-4; v_call: TRBV7-2; d_call: NA; clone_size: NA; cdr3_aa: CASSLSRFNEKLFF; cdr3_nt: TGTGCCAGCAGCTTATCACGGTTTAATGAAAAACTGTTTTTT
j_call: TRBJ2-7; v_call: TRBV7-2; d_call: TRBD1; clone_size: NA; cdr3_aa: CASSFDPRGPTLYEQYF; cdr3_nt: TGTGCCAGCAGCTTCGACCCCAGGGGGCCGACCTTATACGAGCAGTACTTC
j_call: TRBJ2-3; v_call: TRBV28; d_call: TRBD2; clone_size: NA; cdr3_aa: CASSPNSGNTDTQYF; cdr3_nt: TGTGCCAGCAGTCCCAATAGCGGGAATACAGATACGCAGTATTTT
j_call: TRBJ1-1; v_call: TRBV7-9; d_call: TRBD1; clone_size: NA; cdr3_aa: CASSPGGQGAAEAFF; cdr3_nt: TGTGCCAGCAGCCCAGGGGGACAGGGGGCCGCTGAAGCTTTCTTT
j_call: TRBJ1-2; v_call: TRBV28; d_call: TRBD1; clone_size: NA; cdr3_aa: CASSQSRDRGAFGYTF; cdr3_nt: TGTGCCAGCAGTCAATCCCGGGACAGGGGAGCCTTTGGCTACACCTTC
j_call: TRBJ1-4; v_call: TRBV11-2; d_call: NA; clone_size: NA; cdr3_aa: CASSSERGAIVEKLFF; cdr3_nt: TGTGCCAGCAGCTCCGAACGGGGGGCAATCGTTGAAAAACTGTTTTTT
j_call: TRBJ2-7; v_call: TRBV5-1; d_call: NA; clone_size: NA; cdr3_aa: CASSLGLPLAAPSYEQYF; cdr3_nt: TGCGCCAGCAGCTTGGGACTCCCTTTAGCGGCCCCCTCCTACGAGCAGTACTTC
j_call: TRBJ2-5; v_call: TRBV4-2; d_call: TRBD1; clone_size: NA; cdr3_aa: CASSLGDREQETQYF; cdr3_nt: TGTGCCAGCAGCCTGGGGGACAGGGAGCAAGAGACCCAGTACTTC
j_call: TRBJ2-3; v_call: TRBV18; d_call: TRBD2; clone_size: NA; cdr3_aa: CASFGRLAGISTDTQYF; cdr3_nt: TGTGCCAGCTTCGGGAGACTAGCGGGGATTAGCACAGATACGCAGTATTTT
j_call: TRBJ2-7; v_call: TRBV5-8; d_call: TRBD2; clone_size: NA; cdr3_aa: CASRTAGASGYAQYF; cdr3_nt: TGTGCCAGCAGGACGGCGGGGGCTAGCGGGTACGCGCAGTACTTC
j_call: TRBJ2-3; v_call: TRBV9; d_call: TRBD2; clone_size: NA; cdr3_aa: CASSASAGGGTDTQYF; cdr3_nt: TGTGCCAGCAGCGCCTCAGCGGGAGGAGGCACAGATACGCAGTATTTT
j_call: TRBJ1-2; v_call: TRBV7-2; d_call: NA; clone_size: NA; cdr3_aa: CASSDQLLNYGYTF; cdr3_nt: TGTGCCAGCAGTGACCAGCTGCTGAACTATGGCTACACCTTC
j_call: TRBJ2-7; v_call: TRBV7-2; d_call: NA; clone_size: NA; cdr3_aa: CASSSNYEQYF; cdr3_nt: TGTGCCAGCAGCTCCAACTACGAGCAGTACTTC
j_call: TRBJ2-1; v_call: TRBV5-4; d_call: TRBD1; clone_size: NA; cdr3_aa: CASRKRDSTYNEQFF; cdr3_nt: TGTGCCAGCAGGAAAAGGGACAGCACCTACAATGAGCAGTTCTTC
j_call: TRBJ2-7; v_call: TRBV6-6; d_call: NA; clone_size: NA; cdr3_aa: CASSQGRVSYEQYF; cdr3_nt: TGTGCCAGCAGTCAAGGACGGGTCTCCTACGAGCAGTACTTC
j_call: TRBJ2-7; v_call: TRBV27; d_call: TRBD2; clone_size: NA; cdr3_aa: CASRGLAGGEQYF; cdr3_nt: TGTGCCAGCAGGGGACTAGCGGGAGGCGAGCAGTACTTC
j_call: TRBJ2-7; v_call: TRBV29-1; d_call: NA; clone_size: NA; cdr3_aa: CSVDGGPYEQYF; cdr3_nt: TGCAGCGTTGATGGGGGCCCGTACGAGCAGTACTTC
j_call: TRBJ2-1; v_call: TRBV19; d_call: NA; clone_size: NA; cdr3_aa: CASSIGRVRNEQFF; cdr3_nt: TGTGCCAGTAGTATCGGACGGGTCCGGAATGAGCAGTTCTTC
j_call: TRBJ2-1; v_call: TRBV7-9; d_call: NA; clone_size: NA; cdr3_aa: CASSFSQFNNEQFF; cdr3_nt: TGTGCCAGCAGCTTTTCACAATTTAACAATGAGCAGTTCTTC
j_call: TRBJ2-5; v_call: TRBV10-3; d_call: TRBD1; clone_size: NA; cdr3_aa: CAISESLPGTGQETQYF; cdr3_nt: TGTGCCATCAGTGAGTCCCTTCCCGGGACAGGACAAGAGACCCAGTACTTC
j_call: TRBJ1-3; v_call: TRBV28; d_call: NA; clone_size: NA; cdr3_aa: CASSPVTHSGNTIYF; cdr3_nt: TGTGCCAGCAGCCCTGTAACCCACTCTGGAAACACCATATATTTT
j_call: TRBJ1-2; v_call: TRBV10-3; d_call: NA; clone_size: NA; cdr3_aa: CAISDGQGVGVFYGYTF; cdr3_nt: TGTGCCATCAGTGATGGGCAGGGTGTTGGAGTATTCTATGGCTACACCTTC
j_call: TRBJ2-2; v_call: TRBV10-3; d_call: NA; clone_size: NA; cdr3_aa: CAIKNTGELFF; cdr3_nt: TGTGCCATCAAGAACACCGGGGAGCTGTTTTTT
j_call: TRBJ2-3; v_call: TRBV27; d_call: NA; clone_size: NA; cdr3_aa: CASSGQSSTDTQYF; cdr3_nt: TGTGCCAGCAGCGGACAGTCTAGCACAGATACGCAGTATTTT
j_call: TRBJ2-3; v_call: TRBV10-1; d_call: NA; clone_size: NA; cdr3_aa: CASSDWGPDTQYF; cdr3_nt: TGCGCCAGCAGTGATTGGGGGCCAGATACGCAGTATTTT
j_call: TRBJ2-4; v_call: TRBV15; d_call: NA; clone_size: NA; cdr3_aa: CATSRAGGLAKNIQYF; cdr3_nt: TGTGCCACCAGCAGAGCTGGGGGCCTAGCCAAAAACATTCAGTACTTC
j_call: TRBJ2-7; v_call: TRBV28; d_call: TRBD2; clone_size: NA; cdr3_aa: CACTGTSGNGDLYEQYF; cdr3_nt: TGTGCCTGCACCGGGACTAGCGGAAACGGGGATCTCTACGAGCAGTACTTC
j_call: TRBJ1-5; v_call: TRBV6-5; d_call: NA; clone_size: NA; cdr3_aa: CASSYRGTGYPQHF; cdr3_nt: TGTGCCAGCAGTTATCGGGGCACTGGTTATCCCCAGCATTTT
j_call: TRBJ2-7; v_call: TRBV6-6; d_call: TRBD1; clone_size: NA; cdr3_aa: CAARGTGSSYEQYF; cdr3_nt: TGTGCCGCGCGAGGGACAGGTAGCTCCTACGAGCAGTACTTC
j_call: TRBJ1-4; v_call: TRBV5-1; d_call: TRBD1; clone_size: NA; cdr3_aa: CASSGGQGNEKLFF; cdr3_nt: TGCGCCAGCAGCGGGGGACAGGGGAATGAAAAACTGTTTTTT
j_call: TRBJ1-1; v_call: TRBV10-3; d_call: NA; clone_size: NA; cdr3_aa: CAGRGLNTEAFF; cdr3_nt: TGTGCCGGCAGGGGTTTGAACACTGAAGCTTTCTTT
j_call: TRBJ1-1; v_call: TRBV4-3; d_call: TRBD1; clone_size: NA; cdr3_aa: CASSQEQGYEAFF; cdr3_nt: TGCGCCAGCAGCCAAGAACAGGGGTATGAAGCTTTCTTT
j_call: TRBJ2-3; v_call: TRBV6-5; d_call: NA; clone_size: NA; cdr3_aa: CASTGGSTDTQYF; cdr3_nt: TGTGCCAGCACTGGGGGAAGCACAGATACGCAGTATTTT
j_call: TRBJ1-1; v_call: TRBV2; d_call: NA; clone_size: NA; cdr3_aa: CASRSGTRFVHTEAFF; cdr3_nt: TGTGCCAGCAGGTCCGGGACCAGGTTCGTGCACACTGAAGCTTTCTTT
j_call: TRBJ2-3; v_call: TRBV9; d_call: TRBD2; clone_size: NA; cdr3_aa: CASSVRLAGTDTQYF; cdr3_nt: TGTGCCAGCAGCGTCAGACTAGCGGGTACAGATACGCAGTATTTT
j_call: TRBJ2-7; v_call: TRBV7-2; d_call: TRBD2; clone_size: NA; cdr3_aa: CASSRSGLAGDEQYF; cdr3_nt: TGTGCCAGCAGCAGATCGGGACTAGCGGGAGACGAGCAGTACTTC
j_call: TRBJ2-3; v_call: TRBV18; d_call: NA; clone_size: few; cdr3_aa: CASRGRVLTDTQYF; cdr3_nt: TGTGCCAGCCGCGGAAGGGTGCTCACAGATACGCAGTATTTT
j_call: TRBJ2-5; v_call: TRBV6-4; d_call: NA; clone_size: once; cdr3_aa: CASSLGAGDSETQYF; cdr3_nt: TGTGCCAGCTCGCTCGGGGCAGGGGATAGCGAGACCCAGTACTTC
j_call: TRBJ1-1; v_call: TRBV5-5; d_call: TRBD1; clone_size: NA; cdr3_aa: CASSFAGQGMNTEAFF; cdr3_nt: TGTGCCAGCAGCTTCGCGGGACAGGGAATGAACACTGAAGCTTTCTTT